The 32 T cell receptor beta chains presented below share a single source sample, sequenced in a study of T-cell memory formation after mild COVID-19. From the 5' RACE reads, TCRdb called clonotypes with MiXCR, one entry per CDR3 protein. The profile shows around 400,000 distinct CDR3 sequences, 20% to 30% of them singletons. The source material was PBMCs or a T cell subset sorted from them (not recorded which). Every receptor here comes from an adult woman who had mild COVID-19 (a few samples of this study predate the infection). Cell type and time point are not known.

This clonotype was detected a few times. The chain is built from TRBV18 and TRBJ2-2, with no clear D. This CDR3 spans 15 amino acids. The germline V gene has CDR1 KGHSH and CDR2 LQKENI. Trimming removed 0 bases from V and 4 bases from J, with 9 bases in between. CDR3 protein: CASSPPIRSTGELFF. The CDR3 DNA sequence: TGTGCCAGCTCACCACCGATCAGGAGCACCGGGGAGCTGTTTTTT.

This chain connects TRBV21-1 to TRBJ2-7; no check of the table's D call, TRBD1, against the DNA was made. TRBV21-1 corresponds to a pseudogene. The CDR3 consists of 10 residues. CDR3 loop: CASSPAEQYF. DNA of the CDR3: TGTGCCAGCTCGCCCGCCGAGCAGTACTTC.

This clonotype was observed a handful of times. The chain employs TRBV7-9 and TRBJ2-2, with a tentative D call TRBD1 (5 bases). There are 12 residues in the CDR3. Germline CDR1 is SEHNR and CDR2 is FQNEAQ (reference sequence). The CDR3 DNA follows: TGTGCTCACTCCCAGGGCACCGGGGAGCTGTTTTTT. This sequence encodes CAHSQGTGELFF.

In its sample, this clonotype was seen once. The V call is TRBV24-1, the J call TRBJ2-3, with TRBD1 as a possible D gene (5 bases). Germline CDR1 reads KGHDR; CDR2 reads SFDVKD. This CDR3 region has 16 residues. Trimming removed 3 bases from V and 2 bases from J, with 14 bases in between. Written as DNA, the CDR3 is TGTGCCACCAGTGATCGGACATGGGGCCCCACAGATACGCAGTATTTT. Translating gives CATSDRTWGPTDTQYF.

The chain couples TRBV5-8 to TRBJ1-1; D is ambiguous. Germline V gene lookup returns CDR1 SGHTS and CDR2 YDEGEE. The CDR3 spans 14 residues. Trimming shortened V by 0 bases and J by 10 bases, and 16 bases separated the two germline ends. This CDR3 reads CASSLDRTSLVAFF. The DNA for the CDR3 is TGTGCCAGCAGCTTGGATAGGACGTCCTTGGTAGCTTTCTTT.

The CDR3 bases are TGTGCCAGCTATAGCTCTCCGGGACAGGGAGTGATCGGGGAGCTGTTTTTT. Protein product: CASYSSPGQGVIGELFF. The rearrangement uses TRBV7-9 and TRBJ2-2; the match to TRBD1 covers 9 bases. CDR1 is SEHNR, CDR2 FQNEAQ, per germline (reference sequence). This CDR3 is built from 17 residues. The trim removed 8 bases at V and 7 bases at J, leaving 17 bases unmatched.

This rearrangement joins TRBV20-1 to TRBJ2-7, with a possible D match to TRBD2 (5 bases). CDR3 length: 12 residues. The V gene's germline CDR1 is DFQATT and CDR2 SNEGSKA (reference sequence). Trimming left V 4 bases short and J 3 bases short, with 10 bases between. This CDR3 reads CSAKGSVYEQYF. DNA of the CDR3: TGCAGTGCTAAAGGGAGTGTCTACGAGCAGTACTTC.

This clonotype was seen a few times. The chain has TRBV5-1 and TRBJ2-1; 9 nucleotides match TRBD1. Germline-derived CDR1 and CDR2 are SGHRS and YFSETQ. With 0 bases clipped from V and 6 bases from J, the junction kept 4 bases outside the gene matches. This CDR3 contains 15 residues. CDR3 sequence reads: CASSLGGQGVNEQFF. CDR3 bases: TGCGCCAGCAGCTTGGGGGGACAGGGAGTCAATGAGCAGTTCTTC.

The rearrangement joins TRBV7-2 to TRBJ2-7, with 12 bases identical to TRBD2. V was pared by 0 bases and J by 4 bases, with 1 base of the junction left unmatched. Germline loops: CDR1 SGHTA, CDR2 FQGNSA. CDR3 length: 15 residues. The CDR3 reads CASSLAGLAGYEQYF. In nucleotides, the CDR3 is TGTGCCAGCAGCTTAGCGGGACTAGCGGGTTACGAGCAGTACTTC.

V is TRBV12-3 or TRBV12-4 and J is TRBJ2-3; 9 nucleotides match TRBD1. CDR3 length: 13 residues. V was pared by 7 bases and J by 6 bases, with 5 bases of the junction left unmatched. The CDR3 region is CASTTGGKDTQYF. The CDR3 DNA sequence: TGTGCCAGCACTACAGGGGGCAAGGATACGCAGTATTTT.

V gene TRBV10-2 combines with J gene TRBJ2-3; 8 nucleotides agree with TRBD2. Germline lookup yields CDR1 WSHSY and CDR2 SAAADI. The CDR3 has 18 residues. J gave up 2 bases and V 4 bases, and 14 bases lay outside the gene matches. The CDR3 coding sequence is TGCGCCAGCAGTGGGGCTAGCGGGCCGCTCGGGACCACAGATACGCAGTATTTT. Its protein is CASSGASGPLGTTDTQYF.

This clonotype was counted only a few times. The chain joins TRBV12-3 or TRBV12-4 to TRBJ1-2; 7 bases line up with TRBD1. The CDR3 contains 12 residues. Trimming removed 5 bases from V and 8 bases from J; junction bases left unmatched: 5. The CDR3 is CASSTQGGGYTF. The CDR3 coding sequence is TGTGCCAGCAGTACTCAGGGGGGCGGCTACACCTTC.

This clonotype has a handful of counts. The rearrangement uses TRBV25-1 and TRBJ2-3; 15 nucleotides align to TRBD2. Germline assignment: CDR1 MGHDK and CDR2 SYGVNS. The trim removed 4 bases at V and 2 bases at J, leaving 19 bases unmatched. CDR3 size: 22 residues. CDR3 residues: CASSGWTSGGAPAVLVTDTQYF. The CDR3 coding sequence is TGTGCCAGCAGTGGGTGGACTAGCGGGGGGGCCCCCGCCGTTCTTGTCACAGATACGCAGTATTTT.

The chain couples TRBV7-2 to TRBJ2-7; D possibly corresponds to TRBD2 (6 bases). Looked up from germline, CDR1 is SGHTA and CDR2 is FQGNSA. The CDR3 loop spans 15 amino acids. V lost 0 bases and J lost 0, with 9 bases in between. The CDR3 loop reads CASSLAGGRSYEQYF. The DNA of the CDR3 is TGTGCCAGCAGCTTAGCGGGAGGACGCTCCTACGAGCAGTACTTC.

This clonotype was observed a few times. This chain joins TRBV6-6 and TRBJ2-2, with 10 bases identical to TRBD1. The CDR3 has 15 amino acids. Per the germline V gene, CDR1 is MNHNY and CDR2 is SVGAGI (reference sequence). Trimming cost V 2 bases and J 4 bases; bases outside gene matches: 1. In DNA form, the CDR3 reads TGTGCCAGCAGTTACCGGGACAGGGGCACCGGGGAGCTGTTTTTT. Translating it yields CASSYRDRGTGELFF.

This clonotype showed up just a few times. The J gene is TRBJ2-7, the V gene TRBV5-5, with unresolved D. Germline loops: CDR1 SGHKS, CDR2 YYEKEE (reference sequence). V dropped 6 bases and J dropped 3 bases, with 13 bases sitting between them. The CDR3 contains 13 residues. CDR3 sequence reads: CASISDGHYEQYF. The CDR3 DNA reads TGTGCCAGCATCTCCGACGGTCACTACGAGCAGTACTTC.

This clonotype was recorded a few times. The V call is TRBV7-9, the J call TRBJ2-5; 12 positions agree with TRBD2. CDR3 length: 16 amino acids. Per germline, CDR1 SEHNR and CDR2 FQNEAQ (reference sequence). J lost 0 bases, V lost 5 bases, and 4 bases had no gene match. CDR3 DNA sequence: TGTGCCAGCAGCGGACTAGCGGGGCCGTACCAAGAGACCCAGTACTTC. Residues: CASSGLAGPYQETQYF.

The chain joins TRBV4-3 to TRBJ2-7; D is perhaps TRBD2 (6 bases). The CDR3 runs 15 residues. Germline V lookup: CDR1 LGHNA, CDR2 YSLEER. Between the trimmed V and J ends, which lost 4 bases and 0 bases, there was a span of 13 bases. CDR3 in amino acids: CASSPGAGNSYEQYF. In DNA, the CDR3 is TGCGCCAGCAGCCCGGGAGCGGGCAACTCCTACGAGCAGTACTTC.

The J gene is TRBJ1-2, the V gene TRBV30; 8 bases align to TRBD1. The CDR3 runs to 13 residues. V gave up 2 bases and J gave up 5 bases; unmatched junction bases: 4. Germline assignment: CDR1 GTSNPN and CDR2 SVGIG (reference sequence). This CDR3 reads CAWSMDRDYGYTF. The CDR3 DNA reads TGTGCCTGGAGTATGGACAGGGATTATGGCTACACCTTC.

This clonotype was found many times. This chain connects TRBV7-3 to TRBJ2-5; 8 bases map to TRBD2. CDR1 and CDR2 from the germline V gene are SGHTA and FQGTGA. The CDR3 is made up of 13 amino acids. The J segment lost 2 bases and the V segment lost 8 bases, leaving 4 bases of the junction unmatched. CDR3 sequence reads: CASGAGVQETQYF. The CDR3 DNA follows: TGTGCCAGCGGAGCGGGAGTTCAAGAGACCCAGTACTTC.

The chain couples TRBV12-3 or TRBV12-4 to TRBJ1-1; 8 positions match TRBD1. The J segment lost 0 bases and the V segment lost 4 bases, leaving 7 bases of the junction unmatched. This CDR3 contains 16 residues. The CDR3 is CASSWGIRGLNTEAFF. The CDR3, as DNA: TGTGCCAGCAGTTGGGGTATCAGGGGGCTGAACACTGAAGCTTTCTTT.

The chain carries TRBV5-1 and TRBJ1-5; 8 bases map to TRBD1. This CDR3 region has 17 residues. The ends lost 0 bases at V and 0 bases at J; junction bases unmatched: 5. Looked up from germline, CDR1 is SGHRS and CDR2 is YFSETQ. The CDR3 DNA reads TGCGCCAGCAGCTTGGGAACAGGGGGATATAGCAATCAGCCCCAGCATTTT. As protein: CASSLGTGGYSNQPQHF.

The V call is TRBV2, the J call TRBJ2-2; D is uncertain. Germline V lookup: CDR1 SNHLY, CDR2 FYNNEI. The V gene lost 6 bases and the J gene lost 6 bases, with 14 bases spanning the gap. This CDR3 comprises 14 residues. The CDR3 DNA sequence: TGTGCCAGCAGCGACTCGCTGAGCGCCGGGGAGCTGTTTTTT. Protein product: CASSDSLSAGELFF.

The chain's CDR3 is CSVASTNEKLFF. The CDR3 DNA follows: TGCAGCGTTGCCTCAACTAATGAAAAACTGTTTTTT. The rearrangement links TRBV29-1 to TRBJ1-4; D unresolved. Trimming took off 4 bases at V and 0 bases at J, with 3 bases between the two ends. CDR3 length equals 12 residues. Germline V gene lookup returns CDR1 SQVTM and CDR2 ANQGSEA.

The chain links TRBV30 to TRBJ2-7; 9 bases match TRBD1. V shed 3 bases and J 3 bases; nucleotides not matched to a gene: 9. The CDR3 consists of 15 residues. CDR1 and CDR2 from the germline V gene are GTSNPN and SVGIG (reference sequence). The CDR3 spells CAWRAGGQGLYEQYF. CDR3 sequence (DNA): TGTGCCTGGAGAGCTGGGGGACAGGGCCTCTACGAGCAGTACTTC.

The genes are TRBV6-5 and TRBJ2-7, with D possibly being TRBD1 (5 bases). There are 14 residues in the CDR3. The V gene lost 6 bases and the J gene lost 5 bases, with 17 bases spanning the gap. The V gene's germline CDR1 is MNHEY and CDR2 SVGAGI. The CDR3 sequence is CASRQGRAPHEQYF. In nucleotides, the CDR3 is TGTGCCAGCAGGCAGGGCAGGGCTCCCCACGAGCAGTACTTC.

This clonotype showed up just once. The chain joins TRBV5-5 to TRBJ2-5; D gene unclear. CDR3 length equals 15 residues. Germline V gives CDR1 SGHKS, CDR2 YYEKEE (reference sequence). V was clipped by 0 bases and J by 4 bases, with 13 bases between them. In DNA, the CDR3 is TGTGCCAGCAGCTTGGCCGGAGACCCTGGAGAGACCCAGTACTTC. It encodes CASSLAGDPGETQYF.

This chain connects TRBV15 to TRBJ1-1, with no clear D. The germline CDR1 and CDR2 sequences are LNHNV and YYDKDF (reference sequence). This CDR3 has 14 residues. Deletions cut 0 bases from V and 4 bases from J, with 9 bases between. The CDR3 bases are TGTGCCACCAGCAGAGATCGCGGGAGCACTGAAGCTTTCTTT. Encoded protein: CATSRDRGSTEAFF.

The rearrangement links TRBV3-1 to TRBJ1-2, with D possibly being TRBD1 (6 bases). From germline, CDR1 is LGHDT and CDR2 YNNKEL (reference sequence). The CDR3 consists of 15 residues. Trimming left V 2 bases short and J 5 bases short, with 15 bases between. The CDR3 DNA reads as TGTGCCAGCAGCCAACCTTCGGACAGACAGTATGGCTACACCTTC. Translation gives CASSQPSDRQYGYTF.

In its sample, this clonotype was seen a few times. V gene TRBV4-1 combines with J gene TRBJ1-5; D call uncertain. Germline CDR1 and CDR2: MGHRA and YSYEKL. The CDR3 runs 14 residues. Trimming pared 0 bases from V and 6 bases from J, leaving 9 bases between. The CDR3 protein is CASSQDPLGQPQHF. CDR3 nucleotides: TGCGCCAGCAGCCAAGACCCTCTTGGTCAGCCCCAGCATTTT.

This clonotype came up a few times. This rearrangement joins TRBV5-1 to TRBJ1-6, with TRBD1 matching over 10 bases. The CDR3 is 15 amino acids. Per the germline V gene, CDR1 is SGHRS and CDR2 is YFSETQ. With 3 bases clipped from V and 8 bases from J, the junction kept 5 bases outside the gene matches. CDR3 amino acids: CASSSRQGADSPLHF. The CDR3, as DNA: TGCGCCAGCAGCTCCCGACAGGGGGCCGATTCACCCCTCCACTTT.

The CDR3 region is CASSSRLAGGTGELFF. DNA of the CDR3: TGTGCCAGCAGCTCGCGACTAGCGGGAGGAACCGGGGAGCTGTTTTTT. The rearrangement joins TRBV7-6 to TRBJ2-2; 13 nucleotides agree with TRBD2. This CDR3 comprises 16 residues. V shed 4 bases, J shed 5 bases, and the junction held 4 bases outside the gene matches. CDR1 and CDR2 from the germline V gene are SGHVS and FNYEAQ.